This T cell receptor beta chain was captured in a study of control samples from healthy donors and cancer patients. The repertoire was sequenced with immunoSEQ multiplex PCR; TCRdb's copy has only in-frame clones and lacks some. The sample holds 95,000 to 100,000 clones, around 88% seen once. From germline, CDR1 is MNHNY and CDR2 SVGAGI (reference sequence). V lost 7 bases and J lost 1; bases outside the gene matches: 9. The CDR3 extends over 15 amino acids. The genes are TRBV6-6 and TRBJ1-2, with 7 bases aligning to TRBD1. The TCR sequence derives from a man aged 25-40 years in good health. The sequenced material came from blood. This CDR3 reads CASIAGQALNYGYTF. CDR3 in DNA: TGTGCCAGCATAGCCGGACAGGCCCTTAACTATGGCTACACCTTC.